Below are 25 T cell receptor beta chains sequenced from a single sample in a study of blood T cell repertoires in COVID-19. Only in-frame clones appear in the TCRdb table, and some are missing; sequencing was by immunoSEQ multiplex PCR. This sample has 150,000 to 200,000 clones; roughly 88% occur once, and the top ten carry 6.6%. Sequenced sample: PBMCs or T cells enriched from blood (not recorded which). Every receptor here comes from a woman aged 50 to 65 who had recovered from COVID-19.

The rearrangement joins TRBV5-4 to TRBJ2-3; TRBD2 matches at 9 bases. The CDR3 is made up of 15 amino acids. In germline, CDR1 is SGHNT, CDR2 YYREEE (reference sequence). J lost 2 bases, V lost 1 base, and 2 bases had no gene match. Here the CDR3 reads CASSLRGGVTDTQYF. CDR3 nucleotides: TGTGCCAGCAGCTTGCGCGGGGGGGTCACAGATACGCAGTATTTT.

The CDR3 region is CASRLQTGNTEAFF. The CDR3 DNA sequence: TGCGCCAGCAGGCTGCAGACGGGGAACACTGAAGCTTTCTTT. V usage is TRBV5-1 and J usage is TRBJ1-1, with D hard to call. V was cut by 5 bases and J by 1 base, with 12 bases left in between. This CDR3 comprises 14 residues. Germline lookup yields CDR1 SGHRS and CDR2 YFSETQ.

The V gene is TRBV6-5, the J gene TRBJ1-2; no firm D call. V lost 4 bases and J 8 bases, leaving 14 bases between the germline ends. The CDR3 totals 13 residues. CDR1 is MNHEY, CDR2 SVGAGI, per germline. CDR3 sequence reads: CASSSVTNKGYTF. The CDR3 DNA reads as TGTGCCAGCAGTTCCGTTACAAACAAGGGCTACACCTTC.

The chain recombines TRBV27 with TRBJ2-7; possible D gene TRBD1, 5 bases. Trimming left V 5 bases short and J 4 bases short, with 21 bases between. In germline, CDR1 is MNHEY, CDR2 SMNVEV (reference sequence). This CDR3 has 16 amino acids. The CDR3 is CASSPPGAGWWYEQYF. CDR3 sequence (DNA): TGTGCCAGCAGTCCTCCTGGAGCAGGGTGGTGGTACGAGCAGTACTTC.

This chain links TRBV7-9 with TRBJ1-3; no firm D call. There are 15 residues in the CDR3. Germline CDR1 and CDR2: SEHNR and FQNEAQ (reference sequence). V dropped 1 base and J dropped 0 bases, with 7 bases sitting between them. The CDR3 nucleotides read TGTGCCAGCAGCTTAGGGCGGCCCTCTGGAAACACCATATATTTT. Amino acids: CASSLGRPSGNTIYF.

This clone was seen once. The gene calls are TRBV5-8 and TRBJ2-3; D gene unclear. Per the germline V gene, CDR1 is SGHTS and CDR2 is YDEGEE. Trimming took off 6 bases at V and 0 bases at J, with 8 bases between the two ends. The CDR3 totals 13 residues. Here the CDR3 reads CASTLGSTDTQYF. The CDR3 nucleotides are TGTGCCAGCACCCTAGGCAGCACAGATACGCAGTATTTT.

The V and J genes are TRBV19 and TRBJ2-3; 7 bases match TRBD2. CDR1 is LNHDA and CDR2 is SQIVND in the germline V gene (reference sequence). This CDR3 comprises 15 residues. J was trimmed by 0 bases and V by 8 bases; bases with no gene match: 8. The CDR3 loop is CASSLAGVSTDTQYF. In DNA form, the CDR3 reads TGTGCCAGTTCCCTCGCGGGGGTTAGCACAGATACGCAGTATTTT.

The chain links TRBV7-8 to TRBJ1-1; tentatively, D is TRBD1 (5 bases). V was clipped by 4 bases and J by 11 bases, with 14 bases between them. CDR3 length: 12 residues. The germline gives CDR1 SGHVS, CDR2 FQNEAQ. CDR3 residues: CASSYTTGPAFF. CDR3 coding DNA: TGTGCCAGCAGCTATACCACAGGTCCGGCTTTCTTT.

The chain combines TRBV7-2 with TRBJ2-5; 10 positions agree with TRBD1. The junction had 2 bases not matched to a gene; V was cut back by 6 bases and J by 4 bases. Germline V gives CDR1 SGHTA, CDR2 FQGNSA. This CDR3 has 13 amino acids. The CDR3 region has the DNA TGTGCCAGCAGGACAGGGGGCTTAGAGACCCAGTACTTC. This sequence encodes CASRTGGLETQYF.

The V gene is TRBV18, the J gene TRBJ2-7; D may be TRBD1 (6 bases). CDR1 KGHSH and CDR2 LQKENI come from the germline V gene. V was trimmed by 3 bases and J by 6 bases, leaving 12 bases between them. The CDR3 has 13 amino acids. In DNA, the CDR3 is TGTGCCAGCTCACCCTCCCACAGGGCCGAGCAGTACTTC. It translates to CASSPSHRAEQYF. The variable domain in full, with the rest retrieved from reference TRBV18 and TRBJ2-7, is NAGVMQNPRHLVRRRGQEARLRCSPMKGHSHVYWYRQLPEEGLKFMVYLQKENIIDESGMPKERFSAEFPKEGPSILRIQQVVRGDSAAYFCASSPSHRAEQYFGPGTRLTVT.

The V gene is TRBV7-2, the J gene TRBJ2-7, with 11 nucleotides matching TRBD2. Germline V gives CDR1 SGHTA, CDR2 FQGNSA. V lost 0 bases and J lost 4; bases outside the gene matches: 5. CDR3 size: 16 residues. This chain's CDR3 is CASSLAGASGGYEQYF. The CDR3 coding sequence is TGTGCCAGCAGCTTAGCGGGGGCTAGCGGGGGGTACGAGCAGTACTTC.

The chain uses TRBV6-4 and TRBJ2-2; TRBD1 is a possible D gene (6 bases). Germline loops: CDR1 MRHNA, CDR2 SNTAGT. Trimming took 5 bases from V and 5 from J, leaving 21 bases between them. CDR3 size: 17 residues. The CDR3 sequence: CASSRSGGLSMTGELFF. CDR3 bases: TGTGCCAGCAGTCGGAGTGGGGGCTTAAGTATGACCGGGGAGCTGTTTTTT.

A single count supports this clone. V gene TRBV6-5 combines with J gene TRBJ2-7, with D unclear. Trimming left V 4 bases short and J 2 bases short, with 6 bases between. The CDR3 covers 12 residues. The germline CDR1 and CDR2 sequences are MNHEY and SVGAGI. CDR3 amino acids: CASSSTTYEQYF. CDR3 nucleotide sequence: TGTGCCAGCAGTTCCACTACCTACGAGCAGTACTTC.

The chain carries TRBV7-6 and TRBJ2-3; TRBD2 matches at 11 bases. V gave up 5 bases and J gave up 4 bases; unmatched junction bases: 11. Germline CDR1 is SGHVS and CDR2 is FNYEAQ. The CDR3 sequence is 17 residues long. CDR3 DNA sequence: TGTGCCAGCAGCACGGGACTAGCGGCTTCTAGGGCAGATACGCAGTATTTT. Amino acid sequence: CASSTGLAASRADTQYF. Full variable domain (remainder filled in from reference TRBV7-6 and TRBJ2-3): GAGVSQSPRYKVTKRGQDVALRCDPISGHVSLYWYRQALGQGPEFLTYFNYEAQQDKSGLPNDRFSAERPEGSISTLTIQRTEQRDSAMYRCASSTGLAASRADTQYFGPGTRLTVL.

This chain connects TRBV19 to TRBJ1-2; no firm D call. The CDR3 consists of 14 residues. V shed 1 base and J shed 5 bases, with 11 bases lying between them. Looked up from germline, CDR1 is LNHDA and CDR2 is SQIVND (reference sequence). For the CDR3, the DNA is TGTGCCAGTAGTATAGGAACACGGGGTTATGGCTACACCTTC. Its protein product is CASSIGTRGYGYTF.

The gene calls are TRBV6-2 or TRBV6-3 and TRBJ1-1; 7 bases agree with TRBD1. Germline-derived CDR1 and CDR2 are MNHEY and SVGEGT. The V segment lost 6 bases and the J segment 4 bases; nucleotides outside the gene matches: 8. CDR3 size: 14 residues. CDR3 in amino acids: CASSPDRVTTEAFF. The CDR3 DNA follows: TGTGCCAGCAGCCCCGACAGGGTTACCACTGAAGCTTTCTTT.

This clone was detected once. This rearrangement joins TRBV24-1 to TRBJ2-7, with 9 bases aligning to TRBD1. Looked up from germline, CDR1 is KGHDR and CDR2 is SFDVKD. This CDR3 comprises 15 residues. The V segment lost 3 bases and the J segment 4 bases; nucleotides outside the gene matches: 6. The CDR3 DNA reads as TGTGCCACCAGTGATGGCTCCGGGACAGGGTACGAGCAGTACTTC. Translation: CATSDGSGTGYEQYF.

The gene calls are TRBV24-1 and TRBJ2-6; unclear D gene. The V end lost 2 bases, the J end lost 1 base, and 5 bases lay between the germline ends. The CDR3 has 15 amino acids. The germline V gene encodes CDR1 KGHDR and CDR2 SFDVKD. The CDR3 DNA sequence: TGTGCCACCAGTGATTCTCTTTCTGGGGCCAACGTCCTGACTTTC. It specifies CATSDSLSGANVLTF.

The chain couples TRBV18 to TRBJ1-5; a weak D match, TRBD1 (6 bases). This CDR3 region has 14 residues. Germline V lookup: CDR1 KGHSH, CDR2 LQKENI. V lost 6 bases and J lost 5, with 14 bases in between. CDR3 amino acids: CASSRAGDDQPQHF. In DNA, the CDR3 is TGTGCCAGCTCTCGAGCAGGGGACGATCAGCCCCAGCATTTT.

This chain uses TRBV6-4 with TRBJ2-1; TRBD2 aligns across 9 bases. Trimming at V came to 2 bases and at J to 1 base, leaving 3 bases not matched to a gene. The germline V gene has CDR1 MRHNA and CDR2 SNTAGT. The CDR3 is 16 amino acids. The CDR3 DNA reads TGTGCCAGCAGTGACCAGACTAGCGGATCCTACAATGAGCAGTTCTTC. Encoded protein: CASSDQTSGSYNEQFF.

The chain combines TRBV6-2 or TRBV6-3 with TRBJ2-3; 8 bases map to TRBD1. The junction had 2 bases not matched to a gene; V was cut back by 5 bases and J by 1 base. This CDR3 region has 14 residues. CDR1 and CDR2 from the germline V gene are MNHEY and SVGEGT. CDR3 region: CASSRTGRTDTQYF. For the CDR3, the DNA is TGTGCCAGCAGTCGGACAGGGCGCACAGATACGCAGTATTTT.

CDR3 sequence: CASSKTGPGANVLTF. CDR3 DNA: TGTGCCAGCAGCAAGACAGGGCCCGGGGCCAACGTCCTGACTTTC. This chain joins TRBV11-3 and TRBJ2-6, with TRBD1 matching over 7 bases. V shed 5 bases and J 4 bases; nucleotides not matched to a gene: 5. CDR3 length: 15 residues. Germline CDR1 is SGHNT and CDR2 is YENEEA.

The chain is built from TRBV4-3 and TRBJ1-2; TRBD1 is a possible D gene (6 bases). Germline CDR1 reads LGHNA; CDR2 reads YSLEER. Trimming took off 2 bases at V and 0 bases at J, with 16 bases between the two ends. This CDR3 is 17 amino acids long. CDR3 nucleotide sequence: TGCGCCAGCAGCCAATCAATTGGTACAGGGCCTAACTATGGCTACACCTTC. Amino acid sequence: CASSQSIGTGPNYGYTF.

This chain uses TRBV3-1 (or the pseudogene TRBV3-2) with TRBJ1-1; tentatively, D is TRBD1 (6 bases). Trimming shortened V by 5 bases and J by 1 base, and 8 bases separated the two germline ends. Germline values: CDR1 LGHDT, CDR2 YNNKEL (reference sequence). The CDR3 totals 13 residues. The CDR3 protein is CASSKTGNTEAFF. The CDR3 DNA reads as TGTGCCAGCAGCAAGACAGGGAACACTGAAGCTTTCTTT.

The chain employs TRBV7-2 and TRBJ2-2; D unclear. Germline lookup yields CDR1 SGHTA and CDR2 FQGNSA. The germline V and J ends were trimmed by 7 bases and 1 base, with 10 bases remaining between them. The CDR3 length is 14 residues. CDR3 residues: CASTLSRNTGELFF. The CDR3 nucleotides are TGTGCCAGCACCTTGAGCCGGAACACCGGGGAGCTGTTTTTT. Supplemented by reference TRBV7-2 and TRBJ2-2, the full variable domain reads GAGVSQSPSNKVTEKGKDVELRCDPISGHTALYWYRQSLGQGLEFLIYFQGNSAPDKSGLPSDRFSAERTGGSVSTLTIQRTQQEDSAVYLCASTLSRNTGELFFGEGSRLTVL.